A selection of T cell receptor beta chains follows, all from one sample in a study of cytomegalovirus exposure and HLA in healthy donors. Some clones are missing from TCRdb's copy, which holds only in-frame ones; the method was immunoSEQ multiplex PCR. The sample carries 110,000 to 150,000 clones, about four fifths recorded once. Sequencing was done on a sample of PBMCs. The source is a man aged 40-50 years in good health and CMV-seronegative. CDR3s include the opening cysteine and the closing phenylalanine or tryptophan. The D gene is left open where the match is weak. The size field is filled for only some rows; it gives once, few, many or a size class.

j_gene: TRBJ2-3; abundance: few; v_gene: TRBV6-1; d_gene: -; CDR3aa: CASIASTDTQYF; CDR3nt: TGTGCCAGCATCGCGAGCACAGATACGCAGTATTTT
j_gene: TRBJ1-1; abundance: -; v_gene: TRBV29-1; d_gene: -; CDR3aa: CSVADRPNTEAFF; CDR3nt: TGCAGCGTTGCCGACAGACCGAACACTGAAGCTTTCTTT
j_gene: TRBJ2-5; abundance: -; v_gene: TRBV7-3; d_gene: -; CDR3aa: CASSFQGGGETQYF; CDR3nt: TGTGCCAGCAGCTTCCAGGGTGGAGGGGAGACCCAGTACTTC
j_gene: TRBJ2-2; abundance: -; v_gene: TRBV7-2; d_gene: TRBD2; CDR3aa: CASSPSGVNTGELFF; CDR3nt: TGTGCCAGCAGCCCTAGCGGGGTGAACACCGGGGAGCTGTTTTTT
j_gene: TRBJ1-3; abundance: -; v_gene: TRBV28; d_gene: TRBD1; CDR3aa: CASSRPLWDRAGGNTIYF; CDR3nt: TGTGCCAGCAGTCGGCCTCTGTGGGACAGGGCAGGGGGAAACACCATATATTTT
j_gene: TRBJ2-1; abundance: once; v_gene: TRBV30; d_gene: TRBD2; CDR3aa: CAWGLAGFSEQFF; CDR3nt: TGTGCCTGGGGACTAGCGGGTTTTTCTGAGCAGTTCTTC
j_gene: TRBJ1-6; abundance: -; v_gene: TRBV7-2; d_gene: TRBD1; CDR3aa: CASSPQGSGGSPLHF; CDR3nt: TGTGCCAGCAGCCCACAGGGGTCCGGGGGTTCACCCCTCCACTTT
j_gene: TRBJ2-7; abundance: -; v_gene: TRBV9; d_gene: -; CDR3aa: CASSFRGTSYEQYF; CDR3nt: TGTGCCAGCAGCTTTCGGGGTACTTCCTACGAGCAGTACTTC
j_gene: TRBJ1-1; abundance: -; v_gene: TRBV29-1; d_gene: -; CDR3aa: CSVETRDTEAFF; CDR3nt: TGCAGCGTTGAAACCAGGGACACTGAAGCTTTCTTT
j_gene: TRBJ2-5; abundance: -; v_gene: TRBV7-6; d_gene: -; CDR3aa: CASIAWGVETQYF; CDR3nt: TGTGCCAGCATCGCTTGGGGGGTAGAGACCCAGTACTTC
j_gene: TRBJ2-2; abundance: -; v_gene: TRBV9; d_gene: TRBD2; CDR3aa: CASSMRGGTGELFF; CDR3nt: TGTGCCAGCTCCATGCGGGGGGGCACCGGGGAGCTGTTTTTT
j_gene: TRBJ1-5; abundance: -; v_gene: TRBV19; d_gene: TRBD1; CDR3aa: CASTQDRVQPQHF; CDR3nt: TGTGCCAGTACCCAAGACAGGGTCCAGCCCCAGCATTTT
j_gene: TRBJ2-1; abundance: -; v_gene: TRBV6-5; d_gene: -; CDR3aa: CASTSLRQGYNEQFF; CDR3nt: TGTGCCAGCACCTCCCTTAGGCAGGGGTACAATGAGCAGTTCTTC
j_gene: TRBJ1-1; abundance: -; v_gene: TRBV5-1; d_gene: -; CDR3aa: CASSREGERDTEAFF; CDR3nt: TGCGCCAGCAGTAGGGAAGGTGAGAGGGACACTGAAGCTTTCTTT
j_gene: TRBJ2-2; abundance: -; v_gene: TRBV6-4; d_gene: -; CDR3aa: CASSEQGYTGELFF; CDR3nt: TGTGCCAGCAGTGAACAGGGATACACCGGGGAGCTGTTTTTT
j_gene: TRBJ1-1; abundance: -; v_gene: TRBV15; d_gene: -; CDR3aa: CATSRVGTEAFF; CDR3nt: TGTGCCACCAGCAGAGTCGGGACTGAAGCTTTCTTT
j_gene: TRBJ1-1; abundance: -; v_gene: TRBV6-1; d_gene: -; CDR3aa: CASTKGGSPEAFF; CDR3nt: TGTGCCAGCACCAAAGGGGGTTCCCCTGAAGCTTTCTTT
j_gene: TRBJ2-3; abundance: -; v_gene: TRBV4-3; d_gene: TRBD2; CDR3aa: CASSQGPLAGGPSSTDTQYF; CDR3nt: TGCGCCAGCAGCCAAGGACCCTTAGCGGGGGGACCCTCTAGCACAGATACGCAGTATTTT
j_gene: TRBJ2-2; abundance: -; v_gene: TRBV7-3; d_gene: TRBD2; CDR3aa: CASSLGYGGSLNTGELFF; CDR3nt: TGTGCCAGCAGCTTAGGCTACGGGGGGTCATTGAACACCGGGGAGCTGTTTTTT
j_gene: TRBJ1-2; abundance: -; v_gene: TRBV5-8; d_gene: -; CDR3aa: CASSLGRVGNLYGGYTF; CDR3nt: TGTGCCAGCAGCTTGGGCAGGGTGGGGAACCTCTATGGGGGCTACACCTTC
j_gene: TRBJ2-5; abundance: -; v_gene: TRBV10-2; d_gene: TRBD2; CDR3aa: CASSEFTSGPQETQYF; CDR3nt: TGCGCCAGCAGTGAGTTCACTAGCGGACCTCAAGAGACCCAGTACTTC
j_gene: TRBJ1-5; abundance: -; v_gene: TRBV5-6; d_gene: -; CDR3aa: CASSLKQGGNQPQHF; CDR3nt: TGTGCCAGCAGCTTGAAACAGGGAGGCAATCAGCCCCAGCATTTT
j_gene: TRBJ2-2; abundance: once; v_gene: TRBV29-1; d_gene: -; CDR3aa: CSGGVGSAGELFF; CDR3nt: TGCAGCGGGGGCGTGGGGTCGGCCGGGGAGCTGTTTTTT